This note documents a single TCR beta chain sequence. The antigen is unknown. Blood draws occurred at baseline, cycle 4 day 1, and cycle 7 day 1. The method was immunoSEQ multiplex PCR; TCRdb's version includes in-frame clones alone and lacks a portion of them. The repertoire holds under 95,000 clones, with 86% as singletons. This specimen belongs to a study of OX40 agonist ivuxolimab in advanced cancers. Study at large: About 44% of patients had received prior checkpoint inhibitor therapy.

V was clipped by 5 bases and J by 4 bases; unmatched bases: 4. Germline CDR1 and CDR2: SGHTA and FQGNSA. The CDR3 has 15 amino acids. Study-wide findings and caveats: In general, CD8+ T cells held more expanded clones than CD4+ did, on average. In the 0.1-3.0 mg/kg groups, partial responders showed among the lowest expansion.

The source was CD4+ or CD8+ T cells sorted from blood, collected in a trial of the OX40 agonist ivuxolimab. The chain combines TRBV7-2 with TRBJ2-3; 12 positions agree with TRBD2. The TCR originated in an adult with an advanced solid tumor such as melanoma, head and neck, liver or kidney cancer. CDR3 sequence: CASSPSGRAPDTQYF. Here the CDR3 DNA reads TGTGCCAGCAGCCCTAGCGGGAGGGCCCCAGATACGCAGTATTTT.